These 10 T cell receptor beta chains came from one sample sequenced in a study of human T cells and chemical hapten exposure. TCRdb re-derived calls from the RACE reads in MiXCR, one entry per CDR3 protein. This table holds about 90,000 distinct CDR3 sequences, 6.5% to 10% found once. Time point denoted: pre-sensitization, week 0. This sample's treatment: therapeutic diphenylcyclopropenone sensitization with weekly scalp DPC. The sample here was whole blood, taken in connection with sensitization to the hapten diphenylcyclopropenone (DPC). Receptors originate from a man aged 40-49 years with alopecia areata. Some clones in this sample may be carry-over from other donors' samples.

This clonotype was seen a handful of times. The chain carries TRBV7-3 and TRBJ2-7; D unresolved. CDR3 length: 20 residues. The V gene lost 4 bases and the J gene lost 6 bases, with 34 bases spanning the gap. CDR1 and CDR2 (germline): SGHTA, FQGTGA. The chain's CDR3 is CASSSSQPGRLASLRSEQYV. DNA of the CDR3: TGTGCCAGCAGCTCAAGCCAGCCGGGCAGGTTGGCTTCCCTTCGCTCCGAGCAGTACGTC.

The table lists this clonotype with many counts. This chain links TRBV20-1 with TRBJ1-4, with 7 nucleotides matching TRBD1. The V segment lost 6 bases and the J segment 8 bases; nucleotides outside the gene matches: 12. The CDR3 runs 14 residues. CDR1 and CDR2 (germline): DFQATT, SNEGSKA (reference sequence). The CDR3 DNA reads TGCAGTGCCGGAAGTACAGGGGCTGGGGAAAAACTGTTTTTT. Translated, it gives CSAGSTGAGEKLFF.

This clonotype was counted many times. The chain links TRBV7-3 to TRBJ2-7, with D uncertain. Trimming cost V 1 base and J 2 bases, with 12 bases left between them. CDR1 is SGHTA and CDR2 is FQGTGA in the germline V gene. The CDR3 sequence is 15 residues long. This CDR3 is CASSLSRDDPYEQYF. CDR3 nucleotides: TGTGCCAGCAGCTTAAGCCGCGACGACCCCTACGAGCAGTACTTC.

This clonotype was seen repeatedly, ten times or more. The chain is built from TRBV27 and TRBJ2-3; 8 bases fit TRBD1. This CDR3 is 15 amino acids long. Unmatched junction bases numbered 5, after V lost 3 bases and J lost 3 bases. Germline CDR1 and CDR2: MNHEY and SMNVEV (reference sequence). The CDR3 coding sequence is TGTGCCAGCAGTTTTTGGCAGGGGGCAACAGATACGCAGTATTTT. This sequence encodes CASSFWQGATDTQYF.

The chain is built from TRBV6-2 or TRBV6-3 and TRBJ2-1; 10 bases map to TRBD2. The junction had 15 bases not matched to a gene; V was cut back by 0 bases and J by 4 bases. The CDR3 loop spans 20 amino acids. The germline CDR1 and CDR2 sequences are MNHEY and SVGEGT. CDR3 protein: CASSYSSTGSLAGHYNEQFF. The CDR3 bases are TGTGCCAGCAGTTACTCATCGACAGGCTCACTAGCGGGACATTACAATGAGCAGTTCTTC.

CDR3: CASSYRIGTQGGHYGYTF. The CDR3, as DNA: TGTGCCAGCAGTTACCGGATCGGGACTCAAGGCGGACACTATGGCTACACCTTC. The chain uses TRBV6-6 and TRBJ1-2, with a possible D match to TRBD1 (5 bases). The CDR3 covers 18 residues. The V end was cut by 2 bases, the J end by 3 bases, with 22 bases between. CDR1 and CDR2 from the germline V gene are MNHNY and SVGAGI (reference sequence).

This clonotype appeared a few times. This rearrangement joins TRBV7-2 to TRBJ2-2, with TRBD2 as a possible D gene (6 bases). Trimming shortened V by 0 bases and J by 4 bases, and 6 bases separated the two germline ends. CDR1 and CDR2 (germline): SGHTA, FQGNSA. This CDR3 spans 14 amino acids. Written as DNA, the CDR3 is TGTGCCAGCAGCTTAGCGGGGGGCACCGGGGAGCTGTTTTTT. Translation gives CASSLAGGTGELFF. Using reference TRBV7-2 and TRBJ2-2 for the parts outside the CDR3, the full variable domain is GAGVSQSPSNKVTEKGKDVELRCDPISGHTALYWYRQSLGQGLEFLIYFQGNSAPDKSGLPSDRFSAERTGGSVSTLTIQRTQQEDSAVYLCASSLAGGTGELFFGEGSRLTVL.

The chain has TRBV2 and TRBJ2-3, with 9 bases aligning to TRBD1. J lost 4 bases, V lost 6 bases, and 5 bases had no gene match. CDR1 and CDR2 (germline): SNHLY, FYNNEI. The CDR3 length is 14 residues. In DNA form, the CDR3 reads TGTGCCAGCAGGGACAGGGGAGGTGCAGATACGCAGTATTTT. This encodes CASRDRGGADTQYF.

This clonotype was observed once. The CDR3 nucleotides are TGTGCCAGCAGCTTAGATGTTGGGGGGTATAAAACGAACACTGAAGCTTTCTTT. Translating it yields CASSLDVGGYKTNTEAFF. The rearrangement uses TRBV7-2 and TRBJ1-1; maybe TRBD1 (5 bases). V dropped 1 base and J dropped 1 base, with 19 bases sitting between them. Germline V lookup: CDR1 SGHTA, CDR2 FQGNSA. This CDR3 is 18 amino acids long.

This clonotype occurred many times. V is TRBV29-1 and J is TRBJ2-7; tentative D call: TRBD2 (5 bases). V was clipped by 4 bases and J by 5 bases, with 12 bases between them. This CDR3 region has 12 residues. Per germline, CDR1 SQVTM and CDR2 ANQGSEA. CDR3 sequence (DNA): TGCAGCGTTGGAAGTACTAGTGACGAGCAGTACGTC. Amino acids: CSVGSTSDEQYV.